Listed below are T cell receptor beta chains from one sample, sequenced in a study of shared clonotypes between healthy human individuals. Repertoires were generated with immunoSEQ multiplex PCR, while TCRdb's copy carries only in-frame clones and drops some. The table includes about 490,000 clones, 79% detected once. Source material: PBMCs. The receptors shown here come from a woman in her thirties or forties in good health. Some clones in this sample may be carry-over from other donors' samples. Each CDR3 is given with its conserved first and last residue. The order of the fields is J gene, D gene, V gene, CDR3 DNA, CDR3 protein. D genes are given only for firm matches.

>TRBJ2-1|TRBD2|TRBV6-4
TGTGCCAGCAGTGACTCGATCCGGGGCACTCCCGGGGGGTCCTACAATGAGCAGTTCTTC
CASSDSIRGTPGGSYNEQFF
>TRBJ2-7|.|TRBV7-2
TGTGCCAGCAGCTTAGCCCGGGCTACCAGACTCGGGCTGTACTTC
CASSLARATRLGLYF
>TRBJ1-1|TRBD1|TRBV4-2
TGTGCCAGCAGCCAAGGAGGGGGCGCATCTGGAGCTTTCTTT
CASSQGGGASGAFF
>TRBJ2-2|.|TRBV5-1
TGCGCCAGCAGTCCATTTACAGAATCCATTGAGCTGTTTTTT
CASSPFTESIELFF
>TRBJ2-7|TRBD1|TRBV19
TGTGCCAGTCGACAGGGCCCCTACGAGCAGTACTTC
CASRQGPYEQYF
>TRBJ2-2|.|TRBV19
TGTGCCAGTAGTATACGAGGACGGGGCACCGGGGAGCTGTTTTTT
CASSIRGRGTGELFF
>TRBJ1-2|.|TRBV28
TGTGCCAGCAGTTTAAGGGGGACTACATATGGCTACACCTTC
CASSLRGTTYGYTF
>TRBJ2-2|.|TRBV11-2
TGTGCCAGCAGCTTAATCCTCTGGCGAGATGCGAACACCGGGGAGCTGTTTTTT
CASSLILWRDANTGELFF
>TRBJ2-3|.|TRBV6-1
TGTGCCAGCAGTGTAAGTGGGGCCACAGATACGCAGTATTTT
CASSVSGATDTQYF
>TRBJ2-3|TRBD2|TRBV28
TGTGCCAGCAGTTTAGTACTAGCGGGGTCTAGCACAGATACGCAGTATTTT
CASSLVLAGSSTDTQYF